Described below is a single TCR beta chain sequence and its context. Its cognate antigen is unknown. It was with unique molecular identifiers that the TCRbeta library was prepared. One entry per CDR3 protein, called by TCRdb with MiXCR from the PCR reads. The repertoire holds under 750,000 distinct CDR3 sequences, with 23% as singletons. The data belong to a study of T-cell reconstitution after alpha-beta-depleted transplantation in children. The study, taken as a whole, reports: It was newly produced T cells that mostly accounted for T-cell counts and diversity one year after transplant. Surviving recipient T cells and thymic progenitors produced the high day-60 TCRbeta diversity seen in some patients. The origin of alpha-beta T cells about two months after transplant was reportedly several hundred expanded graft clones.

The origin of this receptor is a boy under two years old who had a stem cell transplant for acute myeloid leukemia, so the T cells may come from the graft donor. The material sequenced was PBMCs, mostly from graft donor cells, taken 360 days after TCRalphabeta/CD19-depleted stem cell transplant.

The CDR3 bases are TGCAGTGCTAGAGATAGAGGGAGCGGTCAAGAGACCCAGTACTTC. Amino acid sequence: CSARDRGSGQETQYF. The J gene is TRBJ2-5, the V gene TRBV20-1; possible D gene TRBD2, 5 bases. V was shortened by 0 bases and J by 2 bases, with 13 bases between the two germline ends. The CDR3 is 15 residues long. Germline V lookup: CDR1 DFQATT, CDR2 SNEGSKA (reference sequence).